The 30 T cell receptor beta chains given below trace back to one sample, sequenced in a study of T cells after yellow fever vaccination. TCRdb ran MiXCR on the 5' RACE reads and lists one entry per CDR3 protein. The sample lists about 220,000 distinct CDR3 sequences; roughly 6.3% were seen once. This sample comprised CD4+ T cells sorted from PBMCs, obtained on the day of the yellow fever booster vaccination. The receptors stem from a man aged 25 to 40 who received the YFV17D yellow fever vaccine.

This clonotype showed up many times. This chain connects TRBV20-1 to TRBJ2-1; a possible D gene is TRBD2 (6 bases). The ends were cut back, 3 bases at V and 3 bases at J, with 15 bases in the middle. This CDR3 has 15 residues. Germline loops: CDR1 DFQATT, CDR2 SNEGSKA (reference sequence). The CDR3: CSARAAGRLYNEQFF. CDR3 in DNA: TGCAGTGCTAGGGCGGCGGGACGCCTCTACAATGAGCAGTTCTTC.

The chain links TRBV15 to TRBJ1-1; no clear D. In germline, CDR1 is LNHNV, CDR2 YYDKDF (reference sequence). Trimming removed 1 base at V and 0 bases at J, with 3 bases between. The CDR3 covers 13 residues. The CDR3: CATSRGVNTEAFF. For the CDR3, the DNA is TGTGCCACCAGCAGAGGAGTGAACACTGAAGCTTTCTTT.

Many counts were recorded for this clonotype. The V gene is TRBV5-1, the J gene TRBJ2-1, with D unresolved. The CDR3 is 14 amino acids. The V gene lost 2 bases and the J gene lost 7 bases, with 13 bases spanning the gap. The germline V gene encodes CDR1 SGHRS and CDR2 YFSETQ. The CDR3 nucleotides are TGCGCCAGCAGCTTCGGGCAGAAAGGGAATGAGCAGTTCTTC. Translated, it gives CASSFGQKGNEQFF.

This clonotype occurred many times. DNA for the CDR3: TGCAGTGCTCTGGGACTAGCGGAGGGAAAAGAGACCCAGTACTTC. Amino acids: CSALGLAEGKETQYF. The rearrangement links TRBV20-1 to TRBJ2-5; 11 bases match TRBD2. The CDR3 is 15 residues long. Trimming at V came to 5 bases and at J to 3 bases, leaving 8 bases not matched to a gene. The germline V gene encodes CDR1 DFQATT and CDR2 SNEGSKA (reference sequence).

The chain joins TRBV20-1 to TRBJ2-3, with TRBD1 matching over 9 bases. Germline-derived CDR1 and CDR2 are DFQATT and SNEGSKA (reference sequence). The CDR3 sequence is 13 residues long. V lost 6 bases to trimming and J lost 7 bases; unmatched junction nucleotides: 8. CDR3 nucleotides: TGCAGTGCCCCCGGGACAGGGTTATATACGCAGTATTTT. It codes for CSAPGTGLYTQYF.

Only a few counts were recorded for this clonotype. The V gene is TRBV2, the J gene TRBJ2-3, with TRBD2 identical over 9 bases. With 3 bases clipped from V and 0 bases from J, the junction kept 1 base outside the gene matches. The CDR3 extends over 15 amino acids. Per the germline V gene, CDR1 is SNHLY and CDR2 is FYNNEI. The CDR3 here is CASSDTSGSTDTQYF. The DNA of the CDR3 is TGTGCCAGCAGTGACACTAGCGGGAGCACAGATACGCAGTATTTT.

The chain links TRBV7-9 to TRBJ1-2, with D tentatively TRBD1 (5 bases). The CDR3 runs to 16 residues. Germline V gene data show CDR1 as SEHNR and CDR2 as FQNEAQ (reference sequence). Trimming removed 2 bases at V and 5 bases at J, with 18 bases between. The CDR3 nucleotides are TGTGCCAGCAGCTTATCCTCGACAGCTCCAACTTATGGCTACACCTTC. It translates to CASSLSSTAPTYGYTF.

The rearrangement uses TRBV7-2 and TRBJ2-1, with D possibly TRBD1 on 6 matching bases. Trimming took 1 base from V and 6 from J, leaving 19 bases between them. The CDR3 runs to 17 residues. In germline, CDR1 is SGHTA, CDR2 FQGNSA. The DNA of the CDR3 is TGTGCCAGCAGCTTAGGAGGGGGAGCAGGGATCTTCAATGAGCAGTTCTTC. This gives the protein CASSLGGGAGIFNEQFF.

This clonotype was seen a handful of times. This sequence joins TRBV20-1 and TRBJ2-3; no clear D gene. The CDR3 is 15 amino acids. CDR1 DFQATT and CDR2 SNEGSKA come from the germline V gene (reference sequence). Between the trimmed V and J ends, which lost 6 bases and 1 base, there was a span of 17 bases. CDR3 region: CSARMGWPGTDTQYF. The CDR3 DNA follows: TGCAGTGCCCGGATGGGGTGGCCGGGCACAGATACGCAGTATTTT.

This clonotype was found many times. CDR3 protein: CAVSRGNFADTQYF. CDR3 nucleotides: TGTGCAGTCTCACGGGGCAATTTCGCAGATACGCAGTATTTT. The rearrangement uses TRBV27 and TRBJ2-3; D may correspond to TRBD1 or TRBD2 (5 bases each). This CDR3 comprises 14 residues. Per germline, CDR1 MNHEY and CDR2 SMNVEV (reference sequence).

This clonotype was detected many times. CDR3 region: CASSEQVSGRQYF. CDR3 in DNA: TGCGCCAGCAGTGAACAGGTCTCGGGCCGCCAGTACTTC. The chain carries TRBV10-1 and TRBJ2-7, with D maybe TRBD1 (5 bases). Germline CDR1 is WNHNN and CDR2 is SYGVQD (reference sequence). This CDR3 contains 13 residues. V was pared by 3 bases and J by 10 bases, with 16 bases between.

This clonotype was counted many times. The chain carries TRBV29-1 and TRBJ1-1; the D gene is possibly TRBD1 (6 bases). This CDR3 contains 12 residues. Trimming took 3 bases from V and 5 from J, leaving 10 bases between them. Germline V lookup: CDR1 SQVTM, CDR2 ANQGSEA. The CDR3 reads CSVDRGGTEAFF. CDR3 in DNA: TGCAGCGTTGACAGGGGAGGAACTGAAGCTTTCTTT.

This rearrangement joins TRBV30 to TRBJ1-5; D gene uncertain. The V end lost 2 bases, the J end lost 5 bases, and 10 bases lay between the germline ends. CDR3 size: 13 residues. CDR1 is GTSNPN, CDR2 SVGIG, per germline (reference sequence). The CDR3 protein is CAWSKGVYQPQHF. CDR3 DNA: TGTGCCTGGAGTAAAGGAGTTTATCAGCCCCAGCATTTT. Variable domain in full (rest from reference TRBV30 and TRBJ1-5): SQTIHQWPATLVQPVGSPLSLECTVEGTSNPNLYWYRQAAGRGLQLLFYSVGIGQISSEVPQNLSASRPQDRQFILSSKKLLLSDSGFYLCAWSKGVYQPQHFGDGTRLSIL.

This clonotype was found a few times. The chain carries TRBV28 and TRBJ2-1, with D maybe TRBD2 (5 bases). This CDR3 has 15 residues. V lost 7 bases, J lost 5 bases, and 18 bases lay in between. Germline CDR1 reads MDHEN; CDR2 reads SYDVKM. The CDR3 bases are TGTGCCAGCAAATCAAGCGGCATGGGCAACAATGAGCAGTTCTTC. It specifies CASKSSGMGNNEQFF.

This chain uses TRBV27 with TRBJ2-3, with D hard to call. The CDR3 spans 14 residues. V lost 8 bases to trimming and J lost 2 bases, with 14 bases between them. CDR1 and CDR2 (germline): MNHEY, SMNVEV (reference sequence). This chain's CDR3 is CASRRLRITDTQYF. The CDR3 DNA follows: TGTGCCAGCCGACGATTGCGGATCACAGATACGCAGTATTTT.

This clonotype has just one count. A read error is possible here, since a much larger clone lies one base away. The CDR3 here is CASSVRTVPTDTQYF. The CDR3 DNA is TGTGCCAGCAGCGTTCGGACCGTACCCACAGATACGCAGTATTTT. This chain links TRBV9 with TRBJ2-3, with unresolved D. Germline CDR1 reads SGDLS; CDR2 reads YYNGEE. The V end was cut by 2 bases, the J end by 2 bases, with 12 bases between. There are 15 residues in the CDR3.

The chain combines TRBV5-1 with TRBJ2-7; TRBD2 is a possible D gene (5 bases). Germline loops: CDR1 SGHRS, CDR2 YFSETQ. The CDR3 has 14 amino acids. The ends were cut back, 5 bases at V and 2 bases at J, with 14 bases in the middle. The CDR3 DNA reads TGCGCCAGCAGGGAAGGGAGTCCGGCCTACGAGCAGTACTTC. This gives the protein CASREGSPAYEQYF.

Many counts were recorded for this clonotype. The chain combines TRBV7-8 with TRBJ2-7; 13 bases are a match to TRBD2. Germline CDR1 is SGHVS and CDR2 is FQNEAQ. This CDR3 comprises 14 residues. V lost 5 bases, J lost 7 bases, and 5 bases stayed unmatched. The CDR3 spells CASSPRTSGGEQYF. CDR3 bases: TGTGCCAGCAGCCCCCGGACTAGCGGGGGTGAGCAGTACTTC.

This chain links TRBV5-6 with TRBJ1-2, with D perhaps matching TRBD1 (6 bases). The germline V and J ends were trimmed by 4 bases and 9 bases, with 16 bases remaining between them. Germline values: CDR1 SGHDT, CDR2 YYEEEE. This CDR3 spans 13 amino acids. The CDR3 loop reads CASSPGGLYCYTF. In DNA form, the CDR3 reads TGTGCCAGCAGCCCCGGGGGCCTGTACTGCTACACCTTC.

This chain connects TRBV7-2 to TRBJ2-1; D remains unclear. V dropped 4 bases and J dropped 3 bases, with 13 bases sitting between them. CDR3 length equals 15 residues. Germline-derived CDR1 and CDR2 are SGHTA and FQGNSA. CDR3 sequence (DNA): TGTGCCAGCAGCTCCACGTGGGCTATCTACAATGAGCAGTTCTTC. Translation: CASSSTWAIYNEQFF. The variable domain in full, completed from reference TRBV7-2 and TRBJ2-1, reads GAGVSQSPSNKVTEKGKDVELRCDPISGHTALYWYRQSLGQGLEFLIYFQGNSAPDKSGLPSDRFSAERTGGSVSTLTIQRTQQEDSAVYLCASSSTWAIYNEQFFGPGTRLTVL.

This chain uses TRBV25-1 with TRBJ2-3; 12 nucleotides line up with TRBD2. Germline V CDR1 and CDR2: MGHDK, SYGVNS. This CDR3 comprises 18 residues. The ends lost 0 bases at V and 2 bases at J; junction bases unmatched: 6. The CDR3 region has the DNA TGTGCCAGCAGTGAATATAATGGACTAGCGGGAACCACAGATACGCAGTATTTT. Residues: CASSEYNGLAGTTDTQYF.

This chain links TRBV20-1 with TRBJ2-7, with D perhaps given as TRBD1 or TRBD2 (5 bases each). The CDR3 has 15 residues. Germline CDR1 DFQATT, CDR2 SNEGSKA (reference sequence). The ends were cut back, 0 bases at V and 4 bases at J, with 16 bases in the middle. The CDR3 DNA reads TGCAGTGCTAGAGATGGGATGGGGGTCTCGTACGAGCAGTACTTC. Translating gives CSARDGMGVSYEQYF.

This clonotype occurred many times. CDR3 bases: TGTGCCAGCTCCTTGCGACAGGGCTACACCGGGGAGCTGTTTTTT. Protein sequence: CASSLRQGYTGELFF. The V gene is TRBV18, the J gene TRBJ2-2, with TRBD1 matching 7 bases. V lost 6 bases, J lost 3 bases, and 7 bases stayed unmatched. Germline CDR1 reads KGHSH; CDR2 reads LQKENI. CDR3 length: 15 residues.

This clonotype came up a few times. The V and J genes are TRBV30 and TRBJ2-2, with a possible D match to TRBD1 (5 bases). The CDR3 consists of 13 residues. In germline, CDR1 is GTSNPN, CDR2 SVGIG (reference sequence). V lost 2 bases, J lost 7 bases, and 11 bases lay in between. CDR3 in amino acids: CAWSMTRVGELFF. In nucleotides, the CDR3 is TGTGCCTGGAGTATGACCAGGGTCGGGGAGCTGTTTTTT.

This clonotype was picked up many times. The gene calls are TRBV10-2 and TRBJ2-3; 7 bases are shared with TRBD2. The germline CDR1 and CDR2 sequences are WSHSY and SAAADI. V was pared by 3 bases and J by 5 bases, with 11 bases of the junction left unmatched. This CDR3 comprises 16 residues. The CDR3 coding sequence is TGCGCCAGCAGTGACGCTGCTAGCGGTCGGGGAGATACGCAGTATTTT. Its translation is CASSDAASGRGDTQYF.

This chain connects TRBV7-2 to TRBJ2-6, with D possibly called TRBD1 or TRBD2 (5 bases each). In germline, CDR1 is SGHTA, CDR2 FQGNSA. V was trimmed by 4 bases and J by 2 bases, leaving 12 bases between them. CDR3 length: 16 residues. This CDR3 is CASSYGTGTGANVLTF. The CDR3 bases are TGTGCCAGCAGCTACGGGACGGGTACTGGGGCCAACGTCCTGACTTTC.

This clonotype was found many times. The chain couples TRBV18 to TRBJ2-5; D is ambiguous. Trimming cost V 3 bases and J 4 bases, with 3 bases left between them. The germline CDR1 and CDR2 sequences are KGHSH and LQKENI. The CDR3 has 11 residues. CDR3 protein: CASSPSETQYF. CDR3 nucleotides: TGTGCCAGCTCACCTTCAGAGACCCAGTACTTC.

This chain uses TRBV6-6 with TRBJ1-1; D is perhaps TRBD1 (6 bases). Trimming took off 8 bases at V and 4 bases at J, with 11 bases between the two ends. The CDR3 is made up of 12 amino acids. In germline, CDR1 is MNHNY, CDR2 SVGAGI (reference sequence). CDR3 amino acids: CASGGWGTEAFF. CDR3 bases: TGTGCCAGCGGGGGCTGGGGCACTGAAGCTTTCTTT.

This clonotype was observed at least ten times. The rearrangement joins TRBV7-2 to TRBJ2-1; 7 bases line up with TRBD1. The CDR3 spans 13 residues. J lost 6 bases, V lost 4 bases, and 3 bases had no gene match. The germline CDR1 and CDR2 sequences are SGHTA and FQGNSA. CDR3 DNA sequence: TGTGCCAGCAGCTCTAGACAGGGCAATGAGCAGTTCTTC. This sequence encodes CASSSRQGNEQFF.

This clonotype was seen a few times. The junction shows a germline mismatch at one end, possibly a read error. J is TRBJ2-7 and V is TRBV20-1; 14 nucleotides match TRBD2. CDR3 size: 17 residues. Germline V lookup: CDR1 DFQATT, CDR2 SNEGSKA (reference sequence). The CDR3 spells CCARGGLAGGISYEQYF. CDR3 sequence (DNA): TGCTGTGCTAGAGGAGGACTAGCGGGAGGAATCTCCTACGAGCAGTACTTC.